This T cell receptor beta chain is from a study of blood T cell repertoires in COVID-19. Study-level background: The United States, Italy and Spain supplied acute and convalescent COVID-19 samples. PBMCs, B-cell-depleted T cells, or T cells provided the cDNA or gDNA that made up the material.

In the authors' workflow: Amplified reference gene primers provided the basis for estimating nucleated cell counts. Assay: immunoSEQ multiplex PCR; the TCRdb copy retains only in-frame clones and omits some. For V, J and clone size, that table is used; D and trimming come from the DNA. Among fewer than 200,000 clones listed, roughly 88% were seen once. The length of the CDR3 is 16 residues. With V trimmed by 3 bases and J by 5 bases, 8 bases remained unmatched. Germline V gene lookup returns CDR1 SGHNT and CDR2 YYREEE (reference sequence). V gene TRBV5-4 combines with J gene TRBJ2-3, with 11 positions matching TRBD2. This clonotype originated in a man in his sixties who had recovered from COVID-19. The sequencing input was peripheral blood. CDR3 protein: CASSSIAGGYGDTQYF. CDR3 nucleotide sequence: TGTGCCAGCAGCTCAATAGCGGGGGGGTATGGAGATACGCAGTATTTT.